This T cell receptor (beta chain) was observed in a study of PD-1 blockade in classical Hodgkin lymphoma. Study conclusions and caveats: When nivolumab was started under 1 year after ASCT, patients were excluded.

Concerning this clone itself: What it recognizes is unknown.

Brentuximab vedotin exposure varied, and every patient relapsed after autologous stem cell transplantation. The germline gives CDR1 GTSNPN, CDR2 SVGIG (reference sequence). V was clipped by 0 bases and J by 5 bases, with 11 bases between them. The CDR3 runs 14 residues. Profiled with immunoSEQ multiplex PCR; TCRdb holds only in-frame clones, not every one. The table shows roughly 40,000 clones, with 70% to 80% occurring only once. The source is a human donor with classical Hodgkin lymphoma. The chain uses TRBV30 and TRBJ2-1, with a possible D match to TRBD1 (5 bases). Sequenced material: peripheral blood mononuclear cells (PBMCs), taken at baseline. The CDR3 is CAWSVGVGHNEQFF. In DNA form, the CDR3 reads TGTGCCTGGAGTGTAGGGGTTGGGCACAATGAGCAGTTCTTC.